The 20 T cell receptor beta chains in this list originate from one sample, sequenced in a study of blood T cell repertoires in COVID-19. Produced via immunoSEQ multiplex PCR; TCRdb's table is partial and in-frame only. The sample lists some 170,000 clones, 82% occurring once. Material for sequencing was peripheral blood. All receptors come from a woman in her 70s with acute or convalescent COVID-19.

This chain joins TRBV3-1 (or the pseudogene TRBV3-2) and TRBJ2-5, with 8 bases matching TRBD1. With V trimmed by 4 bases and J by 5 bases, 9 bases remained unmatched. CDR3 length: 15 residues. The V gene's germline CDR1 is LGHDT and CDR2 YNNKEL (reference sequence). The CDR3 DNA follows: TGTGCCAGCAGCCCCTCGACAGGGGAGTTGGAGACCCAGTACTTC. It codes for CASSPSTGELETQYF.

The J gene is TRBJ2-6, the V gene TRBV7-6; 8 nucleotides match TRBD2. The CDR3 runs 18 residues. V lost 1 base and J lost 4; bases outside the gene matches: 9. The V gene's germline CDR1 is SGHVS and CDR2 FNYEAQ. CDR3 residues: CASSLVAGGSRGANVLTF. In DNA form, the CDR3 reads TGTGCCAGCAGCTTAGTGGCGGGGGGTTCGAGAGGGGCCAACGTCCTGACTTTC.

The CDR3 nucleotides read TGTGCCACCAGCAGAGAGACGACAGGGGGCGATGAAAAACTGTTTTTT. It is translated as CATSRETTGGDEKLFF. V is TRBV15 and J is TRBJ1-4; TRBD1 matches 10 bases. With 0 bases clipped from V and 6 bases from J, the junction kept 4 bases outside the gene matches. The CDR3 runs to 16 residues. Germline lookup yields CDR1 LNHNV and CDR2 YYDKDF (reference sequence).

The chain employs TRBV7-3 and TRBJ2-3; TRBD2 aligns across 12 bases. The V segment lost 4 bases and the J segment 7 bases; nucleotides outside the gene matches: 9. The germline V gene encodes CDR1 SGHTA and CDR2 FQGTGA. The CDR3 runs 16 residues. DNA for the CDR3: TGTGCCAGCAGCTCGGAACTAGCGGGGGGAACAAATACGCAGTATTTT. Protein product: CASSSELAGGTNTQYF.

The CDR3 DNA reads TGTGCCAGCAGTTTATCAGGGTGGACTAGCACAGATACGCAGTATTTT. Its protein product is CASSLSGWTSTDTQYF. The V and J genes are TRBV27 and TRBJ2-3, with TRBD2 as a possible D gene (5 bases). This CDR3 region has 16 residues. Deletions cut 0 bases from V and 0 bases from J, with 10 bases between. Germline CDR1 reads MNHEY; CDR2 reads SMNVEV (reference sequence).

This clone was recorded a few times. This chain uses TRBV19 with TRBJ1-5; 7 bases match TRBD1. With V trimmed by 5 bases and J by 5 bases, 9 bases remained unmatched. This CDR3 is built from 15 residues. Germline V gene data show CDR1 as LNHDA and CDR2 as SQIVND (reference sequence). Here the CDR3 DNA reads TGTGCCAGTAGTTTTCACCGGGACAGTGATCAGCCCCAGCATTTT. Translated, it gives CASSFHRDSDQPQHF.

This chain uses TRBV6-1 with TRBJ2-1; no reliable D call. Germline V gene data show CDR1 as MNHNS and CDR2 as SASEGT. This CDR3 region has 12 residues. V lost 2 bases and J 14 bases, leaving 13 bases between the germline ends. The CDR3: CASSEIEAVEFF. The CDR3 DNA sequence: TGTGCCAGCAGTGAAATCGAGGCAGTGGAGTTCTTC.

V gene TRBV19 combines with J gene TRBJ1-3, with 8 bases lining up with TRBD1. CDR3 length: 15 amino acids. With V trimmed by 5 bases and J by 3 bases, 6 bases remained unmatched. Germline V gene data show CDR1 as LNHDA and CDR2 as SQIVND (reference sequence). The CDR3 reads CASSEDRGIGNTIYF. The CDR3 DNA is TGTGCCAGTAGTGAAGACAGGGGTATTGGAAACACCATATATTTT.

The V and J genes are TRBV4-1 and TRBJ2-4; 8 bases fit TRBD1. The V and J ends lost 2 bases and 7 bases, in that order; junction bases with no gene match: 4. CDR1 MGHRA and CDR2 YSYEKL come from the germline V gene. The CDR3 runs to 14 residues. The CDR3, as DNA: TGCGCCAGCAGCCAACTCAGGGGGCCGAACATTCAGTACTTC. This gives the protein CASSQLRGPNIQYF.

The chain couples TRBV19 to TRBJ1-2, with 7 positions matching TRBD1. The germline gives CDR1 LNHDA, CDR2 SQIVND (reference sequence). Germline trimming cut 0 bases from V and 6 bases from J; bases unmatched to any gene: 13. The CDR3 consists of 17 residues. CDR3 protein: CASSIDLVGQHSNGYTF. CDR3 DNA sequence: TGTGCCAGTAGTATAGATCTGGTGGGACAGCACTCTAATGGCTACACCTTC.

The CDR3 nucleotides are TGTGCCAGTAGTGCGGCAGGGGACTATGGCTACACCTTC. Amino acids: CASSAAGDYGYTF. The chain couples TRBV19 to TRBJ1-2; D perhaps matches TRBD1 (6 bases). The CDR3 length is 13 residues. V was pared by 5 bases and J by 3 bases, with 10 bases between. Germline CDR1 and CDR2: LNHDA and SQIVND (reference sequence).

V and J are TRBV21-1 and TRBJ1-3. TRBV21-1 is noted as a pseudogene. This CDR3 region has 16 residues. DNA for the CDR3: TGTGCCAGCAGCAAAGCGCGGGTGTTCTCTGGAAACACCATATATTTT. Its protein product is CASSKARVFSGNTIYF.

V usage is TRBV7-9 and J usage is TRBJ2-6; 9 bases fit TRBD2. The CDR3 spans 17 residues. The ends lost 2 bases at V and 2 bases at J; junction bases unmatched: 4. Germline V gene data show CDR1 as SEHNR and CDR2 as FQNEAQ (reference sequence). The CDR3 reads CASSLRAGGTGANVLTF. CDR3 DNA: TGTGCCAGCAGCTTAAGAGCGGGAGGCACTGGGGCCAACGTCCTGACTTTC.

This chain links TRBV5-1 with TRBJ2-5; TRBD1 matches 9 bases. Germline CDR1 reads SGHRS; CDR2 reads YFSETQ. V shed 4 bases, J shed 3 bases, and the junction held 4 bases outside the gene matches. CDR3 length equals 14 residues. CDR3 DNA: TGCGCCAGCAGCCCCACAGGGGGCGAAGAGACCCAGTACTTC. Translating gives CASSPTGGEETQYF.

The V gene is TRBV28, the J gene TRBJ1-5, with 7 positions matching TRBD1. Germline V gene sequence: CDR1 MDHEN, CDR2 SYDVKM. This CDR3 has 16 amino acids. V lost 6 bases, J lost 2 bases, and 10 bases stayed unmatched. Written as DNA, the CDR3 is TGTGCCAGCAGGGGGGACACAGGGGTGCGCAATCAGCCCCAGCATTTT. It yields the protein CASRGDTGVRNQPQHF.

The J gene is TRBJ2-7, the V gene TRBV2; D perhaps matches TRBD2 (5 bases). The germline CDR1 and CDR2 sequences are SNHLY and FYNNEI. V was pared by 6 bases and J by 2 bases, with 8 bases between. This CDR3 contains 12 residues. CDR3 DNA: TGTGCCAGCAGCGGGAACACCTACGAGCAGTACTTC. Amino acids: CASSGNTYEQYF.

The chain joins TRBV5-5 to TRBJ2-5, with 8 positions matching TRBD2. The CDR3 has 16 residues. V lost 4 bases to trimming and J lost 0 bases; unmatched junction nucleotides: 8. Per the germline V gene, CDR1 is SGHKS and CDR2 is YYEKEE (reference sequence). CDR3 in amino acids: CASSPGGAAYQETQYF. The CDR3 DNA sequence: TGTGCCAGCAGCCCCGGGGGGGCGGCGTACCAAGAGACCCAGTACTTC. Full variable domain (rest looked up from reference TRBV5-5 and TRBJ2-5): DAGVTQSPTHLIKTRGQQVTLRCSPISGHKSVSWYQQVLGQGPQFIFQYYEKEERGRGNFPDRFSARQFPNYSSELNVNALLLGDSALYLCASSPGGAAYQETQYFGPGTRLLVL.

This chain uses TRBV7-2 with TRBJ2-3, with 8 bases matching TRBD2. The CDR3 runs to 17 residues. In germline, CDR1 is SGHTA, CDR2 FQGNSA. V gave up 1 base and J gave up 1 base; unmatched junction bases: 7. CDR3 bases: TGTGCCAGCAGCTTAGGCGCGCGGCGGGGGGGCACAGATACGCAGTATTTT. This sequence encodes CASSLGARRGGTDTQYF.

The V gene is TRBV18, the J gene TRBJ1-3, with D unclear. With 1 base removed from V and 4 bases from J, the gap between germline ends came to 8 bases. Germline V CDR1 and CDR2: KGHSH, LQKENI. CDR3 length equals 14 residues. DNA of the CDR3: TGTGCCAGCTCACCACAGGAGCTCGGAAACACCATATATTTT. Protein: CASSPQELGNTIYF.

The chain uses TRBV5-4 and TRBJ2-3; D is unclear. The CDR3 covers 15 residues. Germline CDR1 reads SGHNT; CDR2 reads YYREEE (reference sequence). V dropped 5 bases and J dropped 0 bases, with 13 bases sitting between them. The CDR3: CASRPSVSSTDTQYF. The DNA of the CDR3 is TGTGCCAGCAGACCGTCAGTTTCTAGCACAGATACGCAGTATTTT.